This T cell receptor beta chain was sequenced for a study of T-cell reconstitution after alpha-beta-depleted transplantation in children. Study-wide results and limits: Reportedly, alpha-beta T cells present about two months post-transplant originated from several hundred expanded clones of graft origin. Surviving recipient T cells and thymic progenitors underlay high day-60 TCRbeta diversity in some patients.

As concerns this clonotype: The antigen is undetermined.

The CDR3 length is 17 residues. Trimming took 4 bases from V and 0 from J; bases not matched to a gene: 5. Germline CDR1 MNHEY, CDR2 SVGEGT. The TCRbeta library was prepared with unique molecular identifiers. MiXCR, applied by TCRdb to the PCR reads, yields one record per CDR3 protein. The sample holds about 1,000,000 distinct CDR3 sequences; 25% to 30% are singletons and the top ten take 28%. The rearrangement links TRBV6-2 or TRBV6-3 to TRBJ2-1, with 11 bases lining up with TRBD1. Sequenced here: PBMCs, mostly from graft donor cells, sampled 360 days after TCRalphabeta/CD19-depleted stem cell transplant. This receptor was taken from a boy less than two years old who had a stem cell transplant for SCID, so the T cells may come from the graft donor. Written as DNA, the CDR3 is TGTGCCAGCAGTTTTGGGACAGGGGGTAGCTCCTACAATGAGCAGTTCTTC. Its protein product is CASSFGTGGSSYNEQFF.